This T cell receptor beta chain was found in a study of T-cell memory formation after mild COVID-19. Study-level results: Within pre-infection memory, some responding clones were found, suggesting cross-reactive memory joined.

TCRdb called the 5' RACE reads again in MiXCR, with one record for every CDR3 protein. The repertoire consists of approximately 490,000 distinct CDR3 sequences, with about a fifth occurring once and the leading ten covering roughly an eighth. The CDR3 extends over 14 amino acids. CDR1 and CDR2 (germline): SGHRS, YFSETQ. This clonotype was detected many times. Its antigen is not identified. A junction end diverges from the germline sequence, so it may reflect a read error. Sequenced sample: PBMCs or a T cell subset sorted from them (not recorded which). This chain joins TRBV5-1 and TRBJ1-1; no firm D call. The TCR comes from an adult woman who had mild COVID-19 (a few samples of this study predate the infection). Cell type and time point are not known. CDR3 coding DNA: TGTGCCAGCAGCTTAGCGGGCCAGAACACTGAAGCTTTCTTT. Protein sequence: CASSLAGQNTEAFF.